The next 30 T cell receptor beta chains were all read from a single sample in a study of shared clonotypes between healthy human individuals (dated by TCRdb to about 2020). The library relied on the immunoSEQ multiplex PCR assay. In TCRdb, the immuneACCESS table is reduced to in-frame sequences with V and J assigned. These tables do not hold every clone; where another copy was compared, an unresolved V gene accounts for under half, and the others remain unexplained. The sample contains some 2 million clones, 85% to 95% of them found a single time. Roughly 0.13% of the sample lies in the top ten. The specimen was naive CD4+ T cells sorted from blood. The cell subset or site label corresponds to: CD45RA+ positively selected. The receptors shown here come from a man aged 18 to 29 in good health.

The gene calls are TRBV19 and TRBJ1-4; D remains ambiguous. V gave up 10 bases and J gave up 4 bases, with 19 bases separating them. The germline V gene encodes CDR1 LNHDA and CDR2 SQIVND (reference sequence). CDR3 size: 15 residues. DNA for the CDR3: TGTGCCACCAGCCGACTGTATAGGCTTAATGAAAAACTGTTTTTT. Residues: CATSRLYRLNEKLFF. The variable domain in full, with the rest retrieved from reference TRBV19 and TRBJ1-4, is DGGITQSPKYLFRKEGQNVTLSCEQNLNHDAMYWYRQDPGQGLRLIYYSQIVNDFQKGDIAEGYSVSREKKESFPLTVTSAQKNPTAFYLCATSRLYRLNEKLFFGSGTQLSVL.

This clone was counted a single time. The gene calls are TRBV5-1 and TRBJ1-2, with 12 bases fitting TRBD1. From germline, CDR1 is SGHRS and CDR2 YFSETQ. After removal of 3 bases from V and 7 bases from J, the junction contained 4 bases not matched to a gene. There are 14 residues in the CDR3. Written as DNA, the CDR3 is TGCGCCAGCAGCTGGGGACAGGGGGCCTCTGGCTACACCTTC. As protein: CASSWGQGASGYTF.

This clone was seen only once. The chain recombines TRBV4-2 with TRBJ1-2; 7 bases match TRBD1. The CDR3 length is 16 residues. Germline values: CDR1 LGHNA, CDR2 YNFKEQ. With V trimmed by 4 bases and J by 0 bases, 8 bases remained unmatched. CDR3 sequence reads: CASSLSGGGTNYGYTF. The CDR3 DNA sequence: TGTGCCAGCAGCCTCTCAGGAGGGGGCACTAACTATGGCTACACCTTC.

This clone has only one observation. This sequence joins TRBV4-3 and TRBJ2-1; D unclear. V lost 0 bases and J 4 bases, leaving 7 bases between the germline ends. This CDR3 has 14 residues. Germline CDR1 and CDR2: LGHNA and YSLEER. CDR3 loop: CASSQEPSYNEQFF. In nucleotides, the CDR3 is TGCGCCAGCAGCCAAGAACCCAGTTACAATGAGCAGTTCTTC.

The chain couples TRBV19 to TRBJ2-7, with a possible D match to TRBD2 (6 bases). V was pared by 6 bases and J by 2 bases, with 17 bases between. CDR3 length equals 15 residues. Germline CDR1 reads LNHDA; CDR2 reads SQIVND (reference sequence). Written as DNA, the CDR3 is TGTGCCAGTAGCGACCGGGAGAGACTCACCTACGAGCAGTACTTC. As protein: CASSDRERLTYEQYF.

This chain connects TRBV2 to TRBJ2-2, with TRBD2 identical over 7 bases. The CDR3 has 15 amino acids. CDR1 is SNHLY, CDR2 FYNNEI, per germline. V shed 2 bases, J shed 5 bases, and the junction held 5 bases outside the gene matches. CDR3 in DNA: TGTGCCAGCAGTGAAAGCGGGAAGTTTACCGGGGAGCTGTTTTTT. This sequence encodes CASSESGKFTGELFF.

The chain combines TRBV30 with TRBJ1-3, with 8 positions matching TRBD1. Per the germline V gene, CDR1 is GTSNPN and CDR2 is SVGIG (reference sequence). The CDR3 consists of 15 residues. J was trimmed by 3 bases and V by 2 bases; bases with no gene match: 6. The CDR3 loop reads CAWSPQGAGGNTIYF. In nucleotides, the CDR3 is TGTGCCTGGAGTCCGCAGGGGGCAGGTGGAAACACCATATATTTT.

The chain combines TRBV4-3 with TRBJ2-1; 12 nucleotides align to TRBD2. The CDR3 is made up of 16 amino acids. Germline loops: CDR1 LGHNA, CDR2 YSLEER. The V gene end was trimmed by 4 bases and the J gene end by 7 bases; junction bases not matched to a gene: 8. CDR3 loop: CASSPLTSGRGNEQFF. CDR3 sequence (DNA): TGCGCCAGCAGCCCACTGACTAGCGGGAGAGGTAATGAGCAGTTCTTC.

The genes are TRBV6-5 and TRBJ1-2; TRBD1 aligns across 10 bases. With V trimmed by 4 bases and J by 6 bases, 8 bases remained unmatched. This CDR3 is 15 amino acids long. CDR1 is MNHEY and CDR2 is SVGAGI in the germline V gene. The CDR3 DNA sequence: TGTGCCAGCAGTTCGACAGGGGGCGTTATGGATGGCTACACCTTC. Its protein product is CASSSTGGVMDGYTF.

This chain uses TRBV6-1 with TRBJ1-5; 7 nucleotides match TRBD1. J gave up 0 bases and V 2 bases, and 19 bases lay outside the gene matches. Germline V gene data show CDR1 as MNHNS and CDR2 as SASEGT. The CDR3 sequence is 21 residues long. The CDR3 is CASSERSGRGQFRYSNQPQHF. CDR3 DNA: TGTGCCAGCAGTGAAAGGTCAGGGAGGGGGCAATTCCGCTATAGCAATCAGCCCCAGCATTTT.

This chain uses TRBV6-6 with TRBJ1-6; D is unresolved. The germline V gene encodes CDR1 MNHNY and CDR2 SVGAGI (reference sequence). Trimming stripped 5 bases from V and 5 bases from J, with 13 bases between. This CDR3 has 15 residues. CDR3 coding DNA: TGTGCCAGCAGTGCCAGACGGGTAGATAATTCACCCCTCCACTTT. It translates to CASSARRVDNSPLHF.

The gene calls are TRBV11-2 and TRBJ2-2; no clear D gene. V lost 5 bases and J lost 0, with 19 bases in between. The CDR3 has 18 residues. CDR1 SGHAT and CDR2 FQNNGV come from the germline V gene. CDR3 coding DNA: TGTGCCAGCAGCCCATCCTCCTTCATAAAGGCGAACACCGGGGAGCTGTTTTTT. This sequence encodes CASSPSSFIKANTGELFF.

This chain connects TRBV5-4 to TRBJ2-1; a weak D match, TRBD1 (5 bases). V was cut by 0 bases and J by 11 bases, with 15 bases left in between. CDR1 and CDR2 (germline): SGHNT, YYREEE (reference sequence). This CDR3 has 14 amino acids. The CDR3 DNA follows: TGTGCCAGCAGCTTGGTCGGGCAGACAGAGCAGCAGTTCTTC. Translated, it gives CASSLVGQTEQQFF.

This chain links TRBV30 with TRBJ1-1; D uncertain. Germline CDR1 is GTSNPN and CDR2 is SVGIG (reference sequence). Trimming removed 3 bases at V and 7 bases at J, with 12 bases between. The CDR3 is made up of 12 amino acids. CDR3 region: CAWRGPRNEAFF. In DNA, the CDR3 is TGTGCCTGGAGGGGCCCAAGGAATGAAGCTTTCTTT.

V and J are TRBV7-9 and TRBJ1-1; D possibly corresponds to TRBD1 (6 bases). Germline loops: CDR1 SEHNR, CDR2 FQNEAQ (reference sequence). V was clipped by 6 bases and J by 0 bases, with 20 bases between them. This CDR3 comprises 17 residues. CDR3 amino acids: CASRQLLGARMNTEAFF. The CDR3 coding sequence is TGTGCCAGCAGACAACTGTTGGGGGCGCGGATGAACACTGAAGCTTTCTTT. Supplemented by reference TRBV7-9 and TRBJ1-1, the full variable domain reads DTGVSQNPRHKITKRGQNVTFRCDPISEHNRLYWYRQTLGQGPEFLTYFQNEAQLEKSRLLSDRFSAERPKGSFSTLEIQRTEQGDSAMYLCASRQLLGARMNTEAFFGQGTRLTVV.

The chain joins TRBV2 to TRBJ2-2; D gene unclear. V was trimmed by 4 bases and J by 5 bases, leaving 11 bases between them. The germline gives CDR1 SNHLY, CDR2 FYNNEI. The CDR3 contains 14 residues. This chain's CDR3 is CASSVYSRTGELFF. DNA for the CDR3: TGTGCCAGCAGTGTATACTCAAGGACCGGGGAGCTGTTTTTT.

Notes on this clone: This specimen includes other DNA sequences encoding the same CDR3. This chain connects TRBV6-5 to TRBJ1-1; D is ambiguous. The CDR3 covers 14 residues. Germline V gives CDR1 MNHEY, CDR2 SVGAGI. V lost 5 bases to trimming and J lost 0 bases, with 10 bases between them. The CDR3 sequence is CASSTGSLNTEAFF. DNA for the CDR3: TGTGCCAGCAGTACGGGCAGCTTGAACACTGAAGCTTTCTTT.

This clone was seen once. The chain is built from TRBV9 and TRBJ2-3, with 12 bases fitting TRBD2. The CDR3 has 17 residues. Germline CDR1 reads SGDLS; CDR2 reads YYNGEE. The V gene end was trimmed by 0 bases and the J gene end by 2 bases; junction bases not matched to a gene: 4. The CDR3 spells CASSVDTSGGYTDTQYF. Here the CDR3 DNA reads TGTGCCAGCAGCGTAGATACTAGCGGGGGGTACACAGATACGCAGTATTTT.

The rearrangement joins TRBV11-3 to TRBJ2-7, with D perhaps TRBD2 (5 bases). Per the germline V gene, CDR1 is SGHNT and CDR2 is YENEEA. V was pared by 7 bases and J by 2 bases, with 6 bases between. The CDR3 length is 11 residues. For the CDR3, the DNA is TGTGCCAGCAAACTAGCCTACGAGCAGTACTTC. Protein: CASKLAYEQYF.

The V and J genes are TRBV5-1 and TRBJ1-1, with a tentative D call TRBD1 (6 bases). Germline V gene lookup returns CDR1 SGHRS and CDR2 YFSETQ. The ends were cut back, 0 bases at V and 11 bases at J, with 17 bases in the middle. The CDR3 extends over 14 amino acids. The CDR3 is CASSLVAGTKTAFF. For the CDR3, the DNA is TGCGCCAGCAGCTTGGTTGCGGGGACAAAAACGGCTTTCTTT.

The rearrangement uses TRBV10-1 and TRBJ2-5; D is possibly TRBD1 (6 bases). CDR1 is WNHNN, CDR2 SYGVQD, per germline (reference sequence). Trimming removed 0 bases at V and 3 bases at J, with 11 bases between. The CDR3 length is 15 residues. This CDR3 reads CASSESGAGKETQYF. CDR3 DNA: TGCGCCAGCAGTGAGTCGGGGGCAGGCAAAGAGACCCAGTACTTC.

This clone was picked up one time. The chain combines TRBV2 with TRBJ2-2; D remains ambiguous. Germline loops: CDR1 SNHLY, CDR2 FYNNEI. The CDR3 has 13 residues. The germline V and J ends were trimmed by 9 bases and 3 bases, with 11 bases remaining between them. In DNA form, the CDR3 reads TGTGCCAGTGTGAAGGAGTACACCGGGGAGCTGTTTTTT. It is translated as CASVKEYTGELFF. Variable domain in full (rest from reference TRBV2 and TRBJ2-2): EPEVTQTPSHQVTQMGQEVILRCVPISNHLYFYWYRQILGQKVEFLVSFYNNEISEKSEIFDDQFSVERPDGSNFTLKIRSTKLEDSAMYFCASVKEYTGELFFGEGSRLTVL.

V usage is TRBV19 and J usage is TRBJ2-7; 10 nucleotides align to TRBD1. Looked up from germline, CDR1 is LNHDA and CDR2 is SQIVND (reference sequence). The ends lost 10 bases at V and 6 bases at J; junction bases unmatched: 6. The CDR3 spans 12 residues. The CDR3 protein is CATWDRGLEQYF. The CDR3 coding sequence is TGTGCCACCTGGGACAGGGGACTCGAGCAGTACTTC. Full variable domain (missing parts from reference TRBV19 and TRBJ2-7): DGGITQSPKYLFRKEGQNVTLSCEQNLNHDAMYWYRQDPGQGLRLIYYSQIVNDFQKGDIAEGYSVSREKKESFPLTVTSAQKNPTAFYLCATWDRGLEQYFGPGTRLTVT.

The V call is TRBV19, the J call TRBJ1-6; D is ambiguous. With 7 bases removed from V and 5 bases from J, the gap between germline ends came to 9 bases. CDR3 length: 13 residues. CDR1 and CDR2 from the germline V gene are LNHDA and SQIVND (reference sequence). The CDR3 loop is CASKEVNNSPLHF. The DNA of the CDR3 is TGTGCCAGTAAGGAGGTTAATAATTCACCCCTCCACTTT. The whole variable domain, remainder taken from reference TRBV19 and TRBJ1-6, is DGGITQSPKYLFRKEGQNVTLSCEQNLNHDAMYWYRQDPGQGLRLIYYSQIVNDFQKGDIAEGYSVSREKKESFPLTVTSAQKNPTAFYLCASKEVNNSPLHFGNGTRLTVT.

J is TRBJ2-7 and V is TRBV28, with D perhaps assigned TRBD1 or TRBD2 (5 bases each). Germline V lookup: CDR1 MDHEN, CDR2 SYDVKM. Trimming pared 4 bases from V and 0 bases from J, leaving 10 bases between. The CDR3 is made up of 14 amino acids. This chain's CDR3 is CASSYPGSSYEQYF. The CDR3 DNA is TGTGCCAGCAGTTACCCAGGGAGCTCCTACGAGCAGTACTTC.

This clone has a handful of counts. Other nucleotide sequences from this sample produce the same CDR3. The V call is TRBV30, the J call TRBJ1-1, with a weak D call TRBD1 (6 bases). CDR3 length: 11 amino acids. The V gene lost 2 bases and the J gene lost 5 bases, with 6 bases spanning the gap. Germline assignment: CDR1 GTSNPN and CDR2 SVGIG (reference sequence). Here the CDR3 reads CAWSRGTEAFF. The DNA of the CDR3 is TGTGCCTGGAGTAGGGGGACTGAAGCTTTCTTT.

The chain recombines TRBV29-1 with TRBJ1-1, with D maybe TRBD1 (5 bases). The V end was cut by 6 bases, the J end by 1 base, with 15 bases between. The germline CDR1 and CDR2 sequences are SQVTM and ANQGSEA. The CDR3 sequence is 14 residues long. CDR3 protein: CSVARDRKNTEAFF. The CDR3 DNA reads TGCAGCGTAGCCCGGGACCGAAAGAACACTGAAGCTTTCTTT. The full variable domain, in which reference TRBV29-1 and TRBJ1-1 provide the parts outside the CDR3, is SAVISQKPSRDICQRGTSLTIQCQVDSQVTMMFWYRQQPGQSLTLIATANQGSEATYESGFVIDKFPISRPNLTFSTLTVSNMSPEDSSIYLCSVARDRKNTEAFFGQGTRLTVV.

CDR3 region: CASSDRDQGVGELFF. The CDR3, as DNA: TGTGCCAGCAGCGACCGGGACCAAGGGGTCGGGGAGCTGTTTTTT. The rearrangement links TRBV9 to TRBJ2-2; D might be TRBD1 or TRBD2, each matching 5 bases. From germline, CDR1 is SGDLS and CDR2 YYNGEE. Trimming cost V 3 bases and J 7 bases, with 16 bases left between them. This CDR3 region has 15 residues.

The chain has TRBV4-1 and TRBJ2-1; possibly TRBD2 for D (5 bases). Germline values: CDR1 MGHRA, CDR2 YSYEKL. Between the trimmed V and J ends, which lost 4 bases and 0 bases, there was a span of 16 bases. The CDR3 has 17 amino acids. The chain's CDR3 is CASSRTSGPSSYNEQFF. CDR3 bases: TGCGCCAGCAGCCGAACCAGCGGTCCGAGCTCCTACAATGAGCAGTTCTTC.

The J gene is TRBJ1-4, the V gene TRBV30; tentatively, D is TRBD1 (5 bases). V lost 1 base and J lost 5, with 14 bases in between. The germline CDR1 and CDR2 sequences are GTSNPN and SVGIG (reference sequence). The CDR3 is made up of 15 amino acids. CDR3 DNA: TGTGCCTGGAGTGCGGGGGAAGCTTACAATGAAAAACTGTTTTTT. This encodes CAWSAGEAYNEKLFF.